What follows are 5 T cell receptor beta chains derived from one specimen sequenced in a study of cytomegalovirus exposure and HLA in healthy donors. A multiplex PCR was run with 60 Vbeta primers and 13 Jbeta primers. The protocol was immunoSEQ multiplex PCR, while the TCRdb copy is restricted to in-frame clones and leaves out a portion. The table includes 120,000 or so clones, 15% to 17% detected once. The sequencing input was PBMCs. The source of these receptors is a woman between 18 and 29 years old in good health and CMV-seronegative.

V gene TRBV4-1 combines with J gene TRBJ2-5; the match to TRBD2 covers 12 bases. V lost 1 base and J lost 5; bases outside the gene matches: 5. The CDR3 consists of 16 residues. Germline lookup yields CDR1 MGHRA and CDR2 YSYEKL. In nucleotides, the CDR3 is TGCGCCAGCAGCCAAGCTAGCGGGGGGGCCCGGGAGACCCAGTACTTC. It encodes CASSQASGGARETQYF.

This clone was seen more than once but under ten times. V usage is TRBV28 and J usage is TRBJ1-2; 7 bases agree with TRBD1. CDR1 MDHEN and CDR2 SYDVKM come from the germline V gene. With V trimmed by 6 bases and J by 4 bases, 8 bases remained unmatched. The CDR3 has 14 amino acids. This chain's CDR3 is CASRPTGVRYGYTF. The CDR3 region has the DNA TGTGCCAGCAGGCCTACAGGGGTGCGCTATGGCTACACCTTC.

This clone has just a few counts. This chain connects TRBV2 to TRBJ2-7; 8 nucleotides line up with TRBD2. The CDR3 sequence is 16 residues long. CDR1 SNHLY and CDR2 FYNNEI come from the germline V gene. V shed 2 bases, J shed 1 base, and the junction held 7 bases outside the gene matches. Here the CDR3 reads CASSELAGGPSYEQYF. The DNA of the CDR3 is TGTGCCAGCAGTGAACTCGCGGGAGGCCCATCCTACGAGCAGTACTTC.

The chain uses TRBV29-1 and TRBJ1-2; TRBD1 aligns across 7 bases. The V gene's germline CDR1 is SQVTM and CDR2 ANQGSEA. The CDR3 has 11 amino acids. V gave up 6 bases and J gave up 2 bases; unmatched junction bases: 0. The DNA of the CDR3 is TGCAGCGTGACAGGGAACTATGGCTACACCTTC. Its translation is CSVTGNYGYTF.

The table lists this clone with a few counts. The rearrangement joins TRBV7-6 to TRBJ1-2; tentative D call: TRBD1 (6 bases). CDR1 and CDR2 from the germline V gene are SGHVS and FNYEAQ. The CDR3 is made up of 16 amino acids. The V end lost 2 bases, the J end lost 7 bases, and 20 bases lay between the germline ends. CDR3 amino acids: CASSLRAQTTGFGYTF. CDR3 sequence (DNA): TGTGCCAGCAGCTTACGGGCGCAAACCACAGGGTTTGGCTACACCTTC.